This note documents a single T cell receptor (beta chain) sequence. The antigen remains undetermined. These data originate in a study of T cell responses to AZD1222 COVID-19 vaccine. Study observations and caveats: Baseline testing showed seropositivity in only six AZD1222 recipients. The donor group comprised mostly white British people and more females; the analysis possibly underestimated clonal diversity. Repertoires in all cases were sampled only once the peak T cell response had passed.

The protocol was immunoSEQ multiplex PCR, while the TCRdb copy is restricted to in-frame clones and leaves out a portion. Of around 130,000 clones in the sample, 75% to 95% are singletons; the top ten hold around 1.9%. Here the sequenced sample was peripheral blood, taken 28 days after the second AZD1222 dose. The clonotype originates from an adult who received the AZD1222 COVID-19 vaccine.

The CDR3 loop is CASSPETSGSVDTQYF. The CDR3 DNA reads TGTGCCAGCAGCCCCGAAACTAGCGGGAGTGTAGATACGCAGTATTTT. This sequence joins TRBV7-9 and TRBJ2-3; 11 bases fit TRBD2. The length of the CDR3 is 16 residues. With V trimmed by 5 bases and J by 5 bases, 9 bases remained unmatched. CDR1 SEHNR and CDR2 FQNEAQ come from the germline V gene (reference sequence).